Sequencing of this T cell receptor (beta chain) was carried out in a study of cytomegalovirus exposure and HLA in healthy donors. In this sample, this clone turned up once. What it recognizes is unknown. With 60 Vbeta and 13 Jbeta primers, the PCR was carried out. Assay: immunoSEQ multiplex PCR; the TCRdb copy retains only in-frame clones and omits some. The profile covers about 140,000 clones, with 68% appearing a single time and more than 4% taken by the ten largest. Notes on the study in general: After further analysis at a later stage, 16,951 TCR beta sequences were associated with HLA alleles at 0.05 false discovery rate.

The donors (healthy individuals) were bone marrow donors. This CDR3 region has 13 residues. CDR1 is SQVTM and CDR2 is ANQGSEA in the germline V gene. Trimming removed 4 bases from V and 8 bases from J, with 14 bases in between. Sequencing was done on a sample of PBMCs. The V gene is TRBV29-1, the J gene TRBJ1-4; D is undetermined. This clonotype was obtained from a man aged 55 to 70 in good health and CMV-seronegative. CDR3 region: CSVGTPTAEKLFF. CDR3 in DNA: TGCAGCGTTGGGACTCCCACGGCAGAAAAACTGTTTTTT.